The rows below give T cell receptor beta chains drawn from one sample of a study of blood T cell repertoires in COVID-19. Sequenced by immunoSEQ multiplex PCR; TCRdb stores in-frame clones only, minus some. The table includes around 200,000 clones, 86% detected once. Sequences were obtained from peripheral blood. The receptors were gathered from a man between 65 and 85 years old with acute or convalescent COVID-19. Both conserved end residues are part of each CDR3. Fields, in order: D gene, J gene, V gene, clone size, CDR3 protein, CDR3 DNA. The D gene is left open where the match is weak. Size is omitted from some rows. Given values are once, few, many or a class for expanded clones.

NA	TRBJ2-3	TRBV6-5	NA	CASSYGGRPDTQYF	TGTGCCAGCAGTTACGGGGGCCGGCCAGATACGCAGTATTTT
NA	TRBJ2-7	TRBV5-1	NA	CASSLDGGQTGEQYF	TGCGCCAGCAGCTTGGATGGAGGGCAAACGGGAGAGCAGTACTTC
NA	TRBJ1-1	TRBV5-1	once	CASSPIGSNTEAFF	TGCGCCAGCAGCCCCATCGGGAGTAACACTGAAGCTTTCTTT
TRBD2	TRBJ2-3	TRBV10-1	NA	CATSPYLLAGVQDTQYF	TGCGCCACCTCACCCTACCTACTAGCGGGAGTTCAAGATACGCAGTATTTT
TRBD1	TRBJ1-3	TRBV5-1	few	CASSLDRGPGNTIYF	TGCGCCAGCAGCCTTGACAGGGGGCCTGGAAACACCATATATTTT
NA	TRBJ2-5	TRBV5-1	NA	CASSRQTPTEETQYF	TGCGCCAGCAGCCGACAGACGCCAACCGAGGAGACCCAGTACTTC
NA	TRBJ1-1	TRBV18	NA	CASSTDRNTEAFF	TGTGCCAGCTCAACAGACAGGAACACTGAAGCTTTCTTT
NA	TRBJ1-2	TRBV28	NA	CASSFPPTGGYTF	TGTGCCAGCAGTTTTCCCCCGACAGGTGGCTACACCTTC
TRBD2	TRBJ2-5	TRBV6-6	NA	CASSLLRAGGGETQYF	TGTGCCAGCAGCCTCCTTCGCGCAGGCGGGGGAGAGACCCAGTACTTC
NA	TRBJ1-1	TRBV9	few	CASSVGNRDLDTEAFF	TGTGCCAGCAGCGTCGGCAACAGGGATTTGGACACTGAAGCTTTCTTT
NA	TRBJ2-1	TRBV6-5	NA	CASIRDVGGNEQFF	TGTGCCAGCATAAGGGACGTCGGGGGCAATGAGCAGTTCTTC
TRBD2	TRBJ2-3	TRBV2	few	CASRAGLAETDTQYF	TGTGCCAGCAGGGCTGGACTAGCGGAGACAGATACGCAGTATTTT
NA	TRBJ2-3	TRBV24-1	NA	CATSPTGSTDTQYF	TGTGCCACCTCACCTACCGGGTCCACAGATACGCAGTATTTT
NA	TRBJ1-4	TRBV7-8	NA	CASSVQGRRDEKLFF	TGTGCCAGCAGCGTTCAGGGGCGGCGGGATGAAAAACTGTTTTTT